The table lists the clone carrying this TCR beta chain with many counts. Its target is not known. This record belongs to a study of T cells after posttransplantation cyclophosphamide. Regarding the study as a whole: Skin or GI-infiltrating T cells shared few TRB sequences with blood.

V was clipped by 3 bases and J by 10 bases, with 7 bases between them. The CDR3 runs 12 residues. Germline values: CDR1 LNHDA, CDR2 SQIVND (reference sequence). Profiled with immunoSEQ multiplex PCR; TCRdb holds only in-frame clones, not every one. The table lists about 40,000 clones, with no singletons. V gene TRBV19 combines with J gene TRBJ1-6, with D unclear. Material: PBMCs. This TCR derives from a man aged 25-40 years in good health and a related stem cell transplant donor. CDR3 in DNA: TGTGCCAGTAGTATGAGAGGGTCACCCCTCCACTTT. Encoded protein: CASSMRGSPLHF. Full variable domain (outside the CDR3, taken from reference TRBV19 and TRBJ1-6): DGGITQSPKYLFRKEGQNVTLSCEQNLNHDAMYWYRQDPGQGLRLIYYSQIVNDFQKGDIAEGYSVSREKKESFPLTVTSAQKNPTAFYLCASSMRGSPLHFGNGTRLTVT.